The T cell receptor (beta chain) under discussion was sequenced for a study of blood T cell repertoires in COVID-19. Study details: T cells, B-cell-depleted T cells, or PBMCs provided the cDNA or gDNA that served as material.

The CDR3 length is 13 residues. The germline CDR1 and CDR2 sequences are SGHRS and YFSETQ. V lost 0 bases, J lost 5 bases, and 6 bases lay in between. Sequencing was performed with immunoSEQ multiplex PCR; in TCRdb, only in-frame clones are kept and a portion is missing. The sample consists of approximately 350,000 clones, approximately 82% of them appearing once. This TCR derives from a man aged 30 to 39 with active or convalescent COVID-19. J is TRBJ1-5 and V is TRBV5-1; D remains unclear. The sequencing sample was made of peripheral blood. The CDR3: CASSLASDQPQHF. CDR3 DNA sequence: TGCGCCAGCAGCTTGGCCTCGGATCAGCCCCAGCATTTT.